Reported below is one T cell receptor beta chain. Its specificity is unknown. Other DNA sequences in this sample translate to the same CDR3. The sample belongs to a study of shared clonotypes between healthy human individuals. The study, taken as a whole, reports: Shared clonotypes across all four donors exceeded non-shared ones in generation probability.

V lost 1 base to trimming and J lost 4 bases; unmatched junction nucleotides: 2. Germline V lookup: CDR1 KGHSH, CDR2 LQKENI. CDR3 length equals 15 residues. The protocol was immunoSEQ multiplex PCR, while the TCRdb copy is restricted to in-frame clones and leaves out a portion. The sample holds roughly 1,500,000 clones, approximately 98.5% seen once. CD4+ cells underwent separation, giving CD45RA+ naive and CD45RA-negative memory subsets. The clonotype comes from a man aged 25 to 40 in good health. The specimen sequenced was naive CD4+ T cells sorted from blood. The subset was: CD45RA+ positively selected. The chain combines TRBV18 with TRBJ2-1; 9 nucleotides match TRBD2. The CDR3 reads CASSPLAGDYNEQFF. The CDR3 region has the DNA TGTGCCAGCTCACCACTAGCGGGAGATTACAATGAGCAGTTCTTC. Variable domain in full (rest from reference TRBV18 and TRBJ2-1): NAGVMQNPRHLVRRRGQEARLRCSPMKGHSHVYWYRQLPEEGLKFMVYLQKENIIDESGMPKERFSAEFPKEGPSILRIQQVVRGDSAAYFCASSPLAGDYNEQFFGPGTRLTVL.